This T cell receptor (beta chain) was profiled in a study of T-cell memory formation after mild COVID-19. Study-level points and caveats: The study found contracting CD4+ clones mainly in CM and EM and contracting CD8+ clones in EMRA. Still unconfirmed is whether the second-wave clones peaking on day 37 recognized SARS-CoV-2. Detection of some responders pre-infection suggested pre-existing cross-reactive memory T cells participated.

Per the germline V gene, CDR1 is MGHRA and CDR2 is YSYEKL. There are 16 residues in the CDR3. V shed 4 bases and J shed 0 bases, with 14 bases lying between them. This clonotype was detected many times. What it binds is unknown. One entry per CDR3 protein results from TCRdb running MiXCR on the 5' RACE reads. The sample lists roughly 43,000 distinct CDR3 sequences; approximately 9.7% were seen once. Sample: PBMCs or a T cell subset sorted from them (not recorded which). The clonotype was recovered from an adult woman who had mild COVID-19 (a few samples of this study predate the infection). Cell type and time point are not known. The rearrangement joins TRBV4-1 to TRBJ2-3; the D call may be TRBD1 or TRBD2 (5 bases each). The CDR3 spells CASSLGAVSSTDTQYF. CDR3 DNA: TGCGCCAGCAGCCTCGGGGCGGTTTCTAGCACAGATACGCAGTATTTT.